The present entry profiles one T cell receptor (beta chain) with its context. CDR1 and CDR2 from the germline V gene are ENHRY and SYGVKD. The V gene lost 3 bases and the J gene lost 1 base, with 21 bases spanning the gap. CDR3 length: 18 amino acids. The sample comes from a study of blood T cell repertoires in COVID-19. Whole-study context: Sites in the United States, Italy and Spain provided acute and convalescent COVID-19 samples.

Method: immunoSEQ multiplex PCR; TCRdb's copy keeps in-frame clones and lacks some. The table shows about 200,000 clones, with about 88% occurring only once. The sequence derives from a woman in her 30s who had been exposed to COVID-19. The sequenced sample was PBMCs or T cells enriched from blood (not recorded which). The chain has TRBV10-3 and TRBJ1-2; D unresolved. CDR3 coding DNA: TGTGCCATCAGTGACCCCGAGGGCGGCAGCCTCATTAACTATGGCTACACCTTC. Translation gives CAISDPEGGSLINYGYTF.